Included here is one T cell receptor (beta chain) sequence, with context. Its target is not known. The Oncomine TCR Beta short-read assay generated sequence data from the DNA of cultured CD4+ T cells. Each CDR3 protein gets one entry after TCRdb re-called the PCR reads with MiXCR. Found here are roughly 8,700 distinct CDR3 sequences, 40% to 60% of them singletons; the top ten hold approximately 17%. Treatment defined: approximately 11-day PBMC culture with coronavirus spike peptide pools or control peptides (ViraFEST assay). Ahead of the COVID-19 pandemic (2011-2018), the CD4+ T cells of the unexposed donor were collected. ViraFEST sequenced TCRs after peptide-pool expansion of antigen-specific T cells. These data belong to a study of vaccination and CD4 T cells after COVID-19. Across the whole study: Post-vaccination specimens were collected at a median of approximately 74 days following dose two (range 14 to 241).

Trimming pared 0 bases from V and 6 bases from J, leaving 10 bases between. The CDR3 is 14 residues long. CDR1 and CDR2 (germline): SGHRS, YFSETQ. Regarding the study as a whole: Relatively few convalescent patients were studied; early post-infection timepoints were not included. Convalescent patients gained a median about 90% of their reactive clones only post-vaccination.

The receptor comes from a human donor in good health. The sample comprised CD4+ T cells from blood, cultured in vitro. The chain is built from TRBV5-1 and TRBJ1-5, with a weak D call TRBD1 (6 bases). CDR3 residues: CASSLGTEAQPQHF. CDR3 sequence (DNA): TGCGCCAGCAGCTTGGGGACAGAGGCTCAGCCCCAGCATTTT.